The rows below give T cell receptor beta chains drawn from one sample of a study of liver allograft versus peripheral blood T cells. TCRdb independently ran MiXCR on the reads; one entry per CDR3 protein. This sample has roughly 3,700 distinct CDR3 sequences, with approximately 15% found just once. These receptors were taken from a human patient who had a liver transplant. The graft donor may have given rise to some T cells. The CDR3 runs from the conserved cysteine through the conserved F or W. The order of the fields is clone size, D gene, J gene, V gene, CDR3 DNA, CDR3 protein. D genes are given only for firm matches. Clone sizes are shown as how often the clone was seen (once, few, many) or a class if it is expanded.

clone size: few
D gene: TRBD2
J gene: TRBJ2-7
V gene: TRBV5-4
CDR3 DNA: TGTGCCAGCAGTTACGGGGGGGCCTACGAGCAGTACTTC
CDR3 protein: CASSYGGAYEQYF